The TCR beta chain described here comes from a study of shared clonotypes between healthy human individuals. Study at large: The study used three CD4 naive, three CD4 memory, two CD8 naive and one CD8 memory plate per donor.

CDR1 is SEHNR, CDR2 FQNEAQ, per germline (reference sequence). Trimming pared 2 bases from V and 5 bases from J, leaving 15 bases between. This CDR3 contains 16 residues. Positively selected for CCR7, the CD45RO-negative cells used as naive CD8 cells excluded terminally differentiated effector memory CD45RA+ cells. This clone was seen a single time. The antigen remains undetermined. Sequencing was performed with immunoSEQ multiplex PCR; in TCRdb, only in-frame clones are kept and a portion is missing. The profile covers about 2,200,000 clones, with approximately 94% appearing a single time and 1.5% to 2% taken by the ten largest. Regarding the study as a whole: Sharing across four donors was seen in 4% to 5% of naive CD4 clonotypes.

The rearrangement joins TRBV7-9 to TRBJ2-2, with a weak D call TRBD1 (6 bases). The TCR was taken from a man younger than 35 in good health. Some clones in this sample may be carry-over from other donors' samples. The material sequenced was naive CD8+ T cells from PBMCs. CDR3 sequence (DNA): TGTGCCAGCAGCTTAATAGGGCAGGGGCGGACCGGGGAGCTGTTTTTT. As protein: CASSLIGQGRTGELFF.